This T cell receptor (beta chain) was identified during a study of regulatory T cells in long-lasting Graves disease. Germline CDR1 is LNHDA and CDR2 is SQIVND (reference sequence). The CDR3 contains 17 residues. V was trimmed by 1 base and J by 6 bases, leaving 21 bases between them. This clonotype showed up many times. For TCR beta, libraries came from iRepertoire HTBI primers and Arm-PCR of CDR3 regions. TCRdb reanalysed the multiplex PCR reads using MiXCR and keeps one entry per CDR3 protein. The table includes around 460,000 distinct CDR3 sequences, 20% to 25% detected once. Sample time point: persistent/refractory GD, antithyroid drugs over 5 years with positive TRAb. The authors made the TCR library using RNA they extracted from PBMCs.

V gene TRBV19 combines with J gene TRBJ2-5; tentative D call: TRBD1 (5 bases). The sequence derives from a female donor with Graves disease. The specimen was peripheral blood mononuclear cells (PBMCs), collected when the disease was refractory, from a patient treated with antithyroid drugs. The CDR3 loop reads CASSIVLGRVGEQTQYF. The DNA of the CDR3 is TGTGCCAGTAGTATAGTACTGGGCAGGGTGGGCGAACAGACCCAGTACTTC.